This T cell receptor beta chain emerged from a study of vaccination effects on CD4 cells after COVID-19. About the study: Median timing of post-vaccine samples was 72 days after the second dose. Study results and caveats: Clonal contraction was marked in infection- and vaccine-induced clones late after vaccination.

Sequenced by immunoSEQ multiplex PCR; TCRdb stores in-frame clones only, minus some. The sample consists of 30,000 to 40,000 clones, approximately 80% of them appearing once. Under the ViraFEST assay, PBMC were stimulated with viral peptide pools so that antigen-specific CD4+ T cells expanded. Sequencing was performed afterwards. After more than 8 days in culture, the CD4+ T cells were isolated. All study participants received two doses of BNT162b2 or mRNA-1273 vaccine. Germline CDR1 reads ENHRY; CDR2 reads SYGVKD. The CDR3 spans 13 residues. V lost 10 bases, J lost 0 bases, and 12 bases lay in between. A word on this clone: What it binds is not known.

The receptor comes from a human donor who received a COVID-19 vaccine. Some clones in this sample may be carry-over from other donors' samples. The sequencing used CD4+ T cells from PBMCs cultured with HCoV-NL63 spike peptides, collected after COVID-19 vaccination. The chain carries TRBV10-3 and TRBJ1-1; D remains unclear. Here the CDR3 reads CATKDNLNTEAFF. The CDR3 DNA is TGTGCCACCAAAGACAATCTGAACACTGAAGCTTTCTTT.